The 31 T cell receptor beta chains given below trace back to one sample, sequenced in a study of OX40 agonist ivuxolimab in advanced cancers. The table came from immunoSEQ multiplex PCR; TCRdb's copy has only in-frame clones and leaves some out. The sample holds 60,000 to 70,000 clones, under 90% seen once. Sequences were derived from CD4+ or CD8+ T cells sorted from blood, sampled in a trial of the OX40 agonist ivuxolimab. These receptors all come from an adult with an advanced solid tumor such as melanoma, head and neck, liver or kidney cancer.

The gene calls are TRBV21-1 and TRBJ2-2; the D call TRBD2 from the table was never checked on the DNA. TRBV21-1 corresponds to a pseudogene. The CDR3 spans 18 residues. In DNA, the CDR3 is TGTGCCAGCAACAAACTGAATAGCGGGGGGGCGAACACCGGGGAGCTGTTTTTT. It translates to CASNKLNSGGANTGELFF.

J is TRBJ2-7 and V is TRBV6-6, with 7 bases matching TRBD1. CDR3 length equals 16 residues. From germline, CDR1 is MNHNY and CDR2 SVGAGI (reference sequence). V lost 6 bases, J lost 4 bases, and 15 bases stayed unmatched. CDR3 in DNA: TGTGCCAGCAGCTCATCTGTCGTGACAGGGCCTTACGAGCAGTACTTC. As protein: CASSSSVVTGPYEQYF.

The J gene is TRBJ2-7, the V gene TRBV9; D not resolved. This CDR3 is 14 amino acids long. The germline gives CDR1 SGDLS, CDR2 YYNGEE. The V end was cut by 0 bases, the J end by 1 base, with 8 bases between. The CDR3 DNA reads TGTGCCAGCAGCGTAGGTAGGGTTTCCTACGAGCAGTACTTC. Protein product: CASSVGRVSYEQYF.

The sample holds a few counts of this clone. The V and J genes are TRBV6-5 and TRBJ2-3; 10 nucleotides match TRBD2. CDR1 and CDR2 from the germline V gene are MNHEY and SVGAGI. The CDR3 is 15 amino acids. V dropped 4 bases and J dropped 2; count of bases not matched to a gene: 3. The CDR3 nucleotides read TGTGCCAGCAGTTCCGGACTAGCGGCCACAGATACGCAGTATTTT. Amino acid sequence: CASSSGLAATDTQYF.

This clone occurred a few times. The chain joins TRBV7-9 to TRBJ1-2, with no clear D. The V gene lost 0 bases and the J gene lost 7 bases, with 15 bases spanning the gap. Germline CDR1 and CDR2: SEHNR and FQNEAQ (reference sequence). The CDR3 has 15 amino acids. The CDR3 DNA sequence: TGTGCCAGCAGCTTAGCCCCCGACCTGGCGGCTGGCTACACCTTC. The encoded protein is CASSLAPDLAAGYTF.

This chain uses TRBV7-9 with TRBJ2-3, with D maybe TRBD2 (7 bases). This CDR3 has 14 residues. Germline V gene data show CDR1 as SEHNR and CDR2 as FQNEAQ (reference sequence). Trimming left V 5 bases short and J 4 bases short, with 13 bases between. The CDR3 coding sequence is TGTGCCAGCAGCATAGAGGGGGGGGCAGATACGCAGTATTTT. Its protein is CASSIEGGADTQYF.

The chain employs TRBV4-3 and TRBJ1-4; D is unclear. V lost 4 bases, J lost 1 base, and 10 bases lay in between. The V gene's germline CDR1 is LGHNA and CDR2 YSLEER. The CDR3 loop spans 15 amino acids. CDR3 region: CASSRLQETNEKLFF. CDR3 nucleotides: TGCGCCAGCAGCCGGTTGCAAGAAACTAATGAAAAACTGTTTTTT.

This chain connects TRBV30 to TRBJ2-7, with 8 bases fitting TRBD2. Germline V gene sequence: CDR1 GTSNPN, CDR2 SVGIG (reference sequence). Trimming cost V 2 bases and J 2 bases; bases outside gene matches: 2. The CDR3 consists of 13 residues. The CDR3 region has the DNA TGTGCCTGGAGTAAGACTAGCGCCTACGAGCAGTACTTC. Its translation is CAWSKTSAYEQYF.

Worth noting for this clone: This sample also contains other DNA sequences that code for the same CDR3. The chain couples TRBV6-1 to TRBJ1-5; D unresolved. The length of the CDR3 is 13 residues. The germline CDR1 and CDR2 sequences are MNHNS and SASEGT. Trimming pared 1 base from V and 3 bases from J, leaving 4 bases between. CDR3 sequence: CASSEGLNQPQHF. The CDR3 coding sequence is TGTGCCAGCAGTGAAGGGCTCAATCAGCCCCAGCATTTT.

The rearrangement joins TRBV4-2 to TRBJ1-2; D is undetermined. Trimming left V 1 base short and J 5 bases short, with 14 bases between. The germline CDR1 and CDR2 sequences are LGHNA and YNFKEQ. This CDR3 has 15 amino acids. CDR3 region: CASSQVGRQKYGYTF. The CDR3 DNA follows: TGTGCCAGCAGCCAAGTGGGTCGGCAGAAGTATGGCTACACCTTC.

The V gene is TRBV19, the J gene TRBJ2-3; 8 nucleotides line up with TRBD1. The CDR3 is made up of 14 amino acids. Unmatched junction bases numbered 4, after V lost 7 bases and J lost 1 base. CDR1 and CDR2 from the germline V gene are LNHDA and SQIVND (reference sequence). CDR3: CASTRTGRTDTQYF. The CDR3 bases are TGTGCCAGTACCCGGACAGGGCGCACAGATACGCAGTATTTT.

J is TRBJ2-1 and V is TRBV27; weak D call: TRBD2 (6 bases). Germline V lookup: CDR1 MNHEY, CDR2 SMNVEV (reference sequence). The V end was cut by 5 bases, the J end by 3 bases, with 14 bases between. CDR3 length equals 15 residues. The CDR3 sequence: CASSPPGGYYNEQFF. In DNA, the CDR3 is TGTGCCAGCAGTCCCCCCGGGGGTTACTACAATGAGCAGTTCTTC.

This chain links TRBV19 with TRBJ1-2; 8 bases are a match to TRBD1. The CDR3 extends over 13 amino acids. Germline V gene lookup returns CDR1 LNHDA and CDR2 SQIVND (reference sequence). V dropped 6 bases and J dropped 6; count of bases not matched to a gene: 6. In DNA, the CDR3 is TGTGCCAGTAGCGGACAGGGTCTCGATGGCTACACCTTC. Its protein is CASSGQGLDGYTF. Combining the CDR3 with reference TRBV19 and TRBJ1-2 gives the whole variable domain DGGITQSPKYLFRKEGQNVTLSCEQNLNHDAMYWYRQDPGQGLRLIYYSQIVNDFQKGDIAEGYSVSREKKESFPLTVTSAQKNPTAFYLCASSGQGLDGYTFGSGTRLTVV.

This chain joins TRBV27 and TRBJ1-6, with D maybe TRBD1 (5 bases). This CDR3 is 16 amino acids long. The germline CDR1 and CDR2 sequences are MNHEY and SMNVEV (reference sequence). Trimming shortened V by 4 bases and J by 5 bases, and 15 bases separated the two germline ends. In nucleotides, the CDR3 is TGTGCCAGCAGTTATCTGTCTCAGGGAAATAATTCACCCCTCCACTTT. The encoded protein is CASSYLSQGNNSPLHF.

J is TRBJ1-1 and V is TRBV5-5; no clear D. This CDR3 spans 15 amino acids. CDR1 SGHKS and CDR2 YYEKEE come from the germline V gene (reference sequence). Trimming cost V 1 base and J 0 bases, with 10 bases left between them. The CDR3 DNA is TGTGCCAGCAGCTTGCAAGCAGGTATGAACACTGAAGCTTTCTTT. This sequence encodes CASSLQAGMNTEAFF.

This clone came up once. The chain joins TRBV6-5 to TRBJ2-7; 9 nucleotides align to TRBD1. This CDR3 comprises 14 residues. Trimming removed 4 bases from V and 6 bases from J; junction bases left unmatched: 7. CDR1 and CDR2 (germline): MNHEY, SVGAGI. CDR3 amino acids: CASSSGTGRVEQYF. The CDR3 DNA sequence: TGTGCCAGCAGTTCCGGGACAGGGAGAGTCGAGCAGTACTTC.

This chain links TRBV27 with TRBJ1-3, with 7 positions matching TRBD1. The length of the CDR3 is 16 residues. V lost 6 bases and J lost 6; bases outside the gene matches: 14. Germline loops: CDR1 MNHEY, CDR2 SMNVEV (reference sequence). The CDR3 DNA follows: TGTGCCAGCAGATCCTACCCGACAGGGATGGAAAACACCATATATTTT. Translated, it gives CASRSYPTGMENTIYF.

The V and J genes are TRBV9 and TRBJ1-6; D might be TRBD1 (5 bases). Germline V gives CDR1 SGDLS, CDR2 YYNGEE. The V end lost 3 bases, the J end lost 8 bases, and 12 bases lay between the germline ends. The CDR3 contains 14 residues. Here the CDR3 DNA reads TGTGCCAGCAGCGAACTTACGACAGATTCACCCCTCCACTTT. Translating it yields CASSELTTDSPLHF.

The V call is TRBV7-7, the J call TRBJ2-3; the match to TRBD1 covers 7 bases. CDR1 is SSHAT and CDR2 is FNYEAQ in the germline V gene (reference sequence). CDR3 length equals 13 residues. The trim removed 1 base at V and 9 bases at J, leaving 4 bases unmatched. The CDR3, as DNA: TGTGCCAGCAGCTTAGGGCAGGGGGACACGCAGTATTTT. Translating it yields CASSLGQGDTQYF.

This sequence joins TRBV7-2 and TRBJ1-1, with a possible D match to TRBD1 (5 bases). The CDR3 runs to 15 residues. The ends were cut back, 6 bases at V and 5 bases at J, with 19 bases in the middle. From germline, CDR1 is SGHTA and CDR2 FQGNSA. The CDR3 nucleotides read TGTGCCAGCAGAACACGACATATCGGGGGAACTGAAGCTTTCTTT. Translating it yields CASRTRHIGGTEAFF.

V gene TRBV18 combines with J gene TRBJ1-4; D is perhaps TRBD1 (6 bases). Germline assignment: CDR1 KGHSH and CDR2 LQKENI. This CDR3 contains 14 residues. V lost 2 bases to trimming and J lost 5 bases, with 9 bases between them. CDR3 loop: CASSPSTGNEKLFF. The CDR3 region has the DNA TGTGCCAGCTCACCAAGCACAGGGAATGAAAAACTGTTTTTT.

CDR3 amino acids: CASSGDSKGSGNTIYF. CDR3 nucleotide sequence: TGTGCCAGCAGTGGGGACAGTAAAGGCTCTGGAAACACCATATATTTT. J is TRBJ1-3 and V is TRBV2; 7 bases match TRBD1. V trimming: 4 bases; J trimming: 0 bases; junction bases outside the gene matches: 6. This CDR3 is 16 amino acids long. CDR1 is SNHLY, CDR2 FYNNEI, per germline.

The V gene is TRBV7-2, the J gene TRBJ2-7; 7 bases fit TRBD2. V was clipped by 1 base and J by 0 bases; unmatched bases: 6. Germline V CDR1 and CDR2: SGHTA, FQGNSA. The CDR3 is 16 amino acids. CDR3 bases: TGTGCCAGCAGCTTAGTTGTGGCGGGGGTCTCCTACGAGCAGTACTTC. This codes for CASSLVVAGVSYEQYF.

This clone was seen a single time. V is TRBV6-1 and J is TRBJ1-5; D gene ambiguous. The V end was cut by 1 base, the J end by 7 bases, with 8 bases between. The germline V gene encodes CDR1 MNHNS and CDR2 SASEGT. This CDR3 comprises 13 residues. DNA for the CDR3: TGTGCCAGCAGTGAAGGGGATTCCCAGCCCCAGCATTTT. Translation gives CASSEGDSQPQHF.

This sequence joins TRBV16 and TRBJ1-3; a weak D match, TRBD1 (5 bases). Trimming took 4 bases from V and 0 from J, leaving 19 bases between them. The germline CDR1 and CDR2 sequences are KGHSY and FQNENV. There are 18 residues in the CDR3. This chain's CDR3 is CASSLYNPGRYSGNTIYF. As DNA, the CDR3 is TGTGCCAGCAGCCTATATAATCCGGGACGGTACTCTGGAAACACCATATATTTT.

This clone was picked up one time. The sample carries other DNA sequences with the same CDR3. The CDR3 coding sequence is TGTGCCAGCTCACCCCAGGAGACCCAGTACTTC. Translating gives CASSPQETQYF. The chain carries TRBV18 and TRBJ2-5, with unresolved D. The germline gives CDR1 KGHSH, CDR2 LQKENI. The CDR3 has 11 residues. V gave up 3 bases and J gave up 5 bases, with 4 bases separating them. The full variable domain, rest sourced from reference TRBV18 and TRBJ2-5, is NAGVMQNPRHLVRRRGQEARLRCSPMKGHSHVYWYRQLPEEGLKFMVYLQKENIIDESGMPKERFSAEFPKEGPSILRIQQVVRGDSAAYFCASSPQETQYFGPGTRLLVL.

The chain couples TRBV6-5 to TRBJ2-2; D gene unclear. V lost 0 bases and J lost 5, with 7 bases in between. This CDR3 is 14 amino acids long. Per the germline V gene, CDR1 is MNHEY and CDR2 is SVGAGI. CDR3 bases: TGTGCCAGCAGTTACTCGTGGCGAACCGGGGAGCTGTTTTTT. It specifies CASSYSWRTGELFF.

The chain is built from TRBV7-8 and TRBJ2-5; D gene uncertain. Trimming removed 0 bases at V and 5 bases at J, with 10 bases between. The CDR3 runs to 14 residues. Germline CDR1 is SGHVS and CDR2 is FQNEAQ. Here the CDR3 DNA reads TGTGCCAGCAGCTTAGCGTCTCCATCTGAGACCCAGTACTTC. It encodes CASSLASPSETQYF.

CDR3 in amino acids: CASSPPGSYARNTGELFF. DNA for the CDR3: TGTGCCAGCTCACCACCGGGGAGCTATGCCCGAAACACCGGGGAGCTGTTTTTT. The V and J genes are TRBV18 and TRBJ2-2, with a possible D match to TRBD2 (5 bases). The germline V gene encodes CDR1 KGHSH and CDR2 LQKENI. The CDR3 runs 18 residues. V lost 0 bases and J lost 2, with 16 bases in between.

The chain joins TRBV11-1 to TRBJ2-2; 8 bases align to TRBD2. The junction had 14 bases not matched to a gene; V was cut back by 2 bases and J by 3 bases. This CDR3 is built from 19 residues. Germline V gene lookup returns CDR1 SGHAT and CDR2 FQDESV (reference sequence). CDR3 coding DNA: TGTGCCAGCAGCTTATTCGGGAGGGTCTCCGGCCCCGACACCGGGGAGCTGTTTTTT. Protein sequence: CASSLFGRVSGPDTGELFF.

This chain joins TRBV2 and TRBJ1-1; 8 bases are shared with TRBD1. Germline CDR1 SNHLY, CDR2 FYNNEI. Trimming cost V 4 bases and J 5 bases; bases outside gene matches: 12. The CDR3 is 16 amino acids. This CDR3 reads CASSGTGGGRGTEAFF. As DNA, the CDR3 is TGTGCCAGCAGTGGAACAGGGGGTGGGAGAGGTACTGAAGCTTTCTTT.